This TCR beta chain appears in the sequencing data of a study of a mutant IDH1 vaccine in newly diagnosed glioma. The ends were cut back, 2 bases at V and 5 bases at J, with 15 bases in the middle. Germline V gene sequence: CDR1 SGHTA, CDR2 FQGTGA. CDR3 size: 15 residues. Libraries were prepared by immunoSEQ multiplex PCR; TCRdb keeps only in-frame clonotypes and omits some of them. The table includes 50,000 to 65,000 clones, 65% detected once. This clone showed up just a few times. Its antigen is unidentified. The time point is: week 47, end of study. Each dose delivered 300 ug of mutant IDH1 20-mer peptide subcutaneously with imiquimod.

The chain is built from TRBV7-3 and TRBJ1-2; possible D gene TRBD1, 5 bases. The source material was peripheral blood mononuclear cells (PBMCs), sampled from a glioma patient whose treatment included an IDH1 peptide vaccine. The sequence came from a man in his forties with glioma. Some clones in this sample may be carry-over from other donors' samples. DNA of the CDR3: TGTGCCAGCAGCTTAGGCGGTGGGGGGAGATATGGCTACACCTTC. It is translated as CASSLGGGGRYGYTF.